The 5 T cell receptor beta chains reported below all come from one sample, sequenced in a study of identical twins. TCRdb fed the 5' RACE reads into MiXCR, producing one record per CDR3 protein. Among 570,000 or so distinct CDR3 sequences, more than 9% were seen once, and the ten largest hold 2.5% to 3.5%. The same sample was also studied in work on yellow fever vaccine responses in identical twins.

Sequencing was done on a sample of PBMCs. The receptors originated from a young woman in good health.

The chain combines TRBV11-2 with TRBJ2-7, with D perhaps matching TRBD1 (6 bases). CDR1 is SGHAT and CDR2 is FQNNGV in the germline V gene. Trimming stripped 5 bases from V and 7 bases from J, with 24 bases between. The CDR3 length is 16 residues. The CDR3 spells CASSQTSGTLEWEQYF. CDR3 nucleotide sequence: TGTGCCAGCAGCCAAACCTCCGGGACACTAGAGTGGGAGCAGTACTTC.

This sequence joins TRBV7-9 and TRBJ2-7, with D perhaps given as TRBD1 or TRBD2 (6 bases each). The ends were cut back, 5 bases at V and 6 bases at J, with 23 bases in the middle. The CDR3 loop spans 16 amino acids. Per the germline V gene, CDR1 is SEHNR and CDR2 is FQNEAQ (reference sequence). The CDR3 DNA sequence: TGTGCCAGCAGCAGACCACCGTCCGGGGGCCTAAGCGAGCAGTACTTC. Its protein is CASSRPPSGGLSEQYF.

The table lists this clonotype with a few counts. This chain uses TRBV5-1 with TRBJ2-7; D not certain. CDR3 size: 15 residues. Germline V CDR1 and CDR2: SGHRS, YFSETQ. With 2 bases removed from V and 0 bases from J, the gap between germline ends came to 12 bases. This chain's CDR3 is CASSLVAPISYEQYF. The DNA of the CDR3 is TGCGCCAGCAGCTTAGTGGCGCCGATCTCCTACGAGCAGTACTTC.

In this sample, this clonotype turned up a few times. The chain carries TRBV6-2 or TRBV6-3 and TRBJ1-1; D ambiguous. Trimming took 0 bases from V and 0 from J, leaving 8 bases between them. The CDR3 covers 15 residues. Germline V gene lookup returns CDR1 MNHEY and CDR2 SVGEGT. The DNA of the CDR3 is TGTGCCAGCAGTTACTCCACCTATTTGAACACTGAAGCTTTCTTT. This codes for CASSYSTYLNTEAFF.

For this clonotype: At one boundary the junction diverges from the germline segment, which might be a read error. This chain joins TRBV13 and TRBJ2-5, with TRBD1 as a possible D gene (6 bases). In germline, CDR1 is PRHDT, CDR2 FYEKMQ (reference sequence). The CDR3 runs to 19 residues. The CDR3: CAISKRDTTPAPTRETQYF. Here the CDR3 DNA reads TGTGCCATCAGCAAAAGGGACACTACACCGGCCCCCACAAGGGAGACCCAGTACTTC. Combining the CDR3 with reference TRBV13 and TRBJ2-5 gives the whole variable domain AAGVIQSPRHLIKEKRETATLKCYPIPRHDTVYWYQQGPGQDPQFLISFYEKMQSDKGSIPDRFSAQQFSDYHSELNMSSLELGDSALYFCAISKRDTTPAPTRETQYFGPGTRLLVL.